This T cell receptor (beta chain) was identified during a study of T cells in Graves' hyperthyroidism and ophthalmopathy. Ten or more counts support this clonotype. Researchers amplified the TCR beta CDR3 regions from RNA transcripts. The study used the HTBI primer set for a first-round RT-PCR of the TCR CDR3. TCRdb re-called the multiplex PCR reads with MiXCR, one entry per CDR3 protein. This sample yields 600,000 to 900,000 distinct CDR3 sequences, of which around 17% are seen a single time; approximately 8.4% belongs to the top ten. The CDR3 consists of 15 residues. Germline V gives CDR1 MDHEN, CDR2 SYDVKM. The trim removed 6 bases at V and 7 bases at J, leaving 7 bases unmatched.

The source of this sequence is a man between 18 and 29 years old with Graves' hyperthyroidism. Sequenced input: blood. The chain employs TRBV28 and TRBJ2-1; 12 bases are shared with TRBD2. The CDR3 spells CASRASGRGENEQFF. CDR3 DNA sequence: TGTGCCAGCAGAGCTAGCGGGAGGGGGGAAAATGAGCAGTTCTTC.